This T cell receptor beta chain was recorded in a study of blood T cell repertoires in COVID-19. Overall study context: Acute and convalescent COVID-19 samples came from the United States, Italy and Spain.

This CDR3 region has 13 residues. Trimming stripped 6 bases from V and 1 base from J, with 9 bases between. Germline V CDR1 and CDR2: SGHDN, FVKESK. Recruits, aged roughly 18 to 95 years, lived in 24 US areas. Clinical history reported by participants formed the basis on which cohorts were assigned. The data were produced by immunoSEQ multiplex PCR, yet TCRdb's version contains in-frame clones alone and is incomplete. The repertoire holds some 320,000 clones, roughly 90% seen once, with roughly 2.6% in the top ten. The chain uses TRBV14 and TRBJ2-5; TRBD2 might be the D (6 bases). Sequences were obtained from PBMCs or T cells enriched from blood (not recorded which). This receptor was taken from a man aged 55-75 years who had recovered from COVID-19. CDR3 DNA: TGTGCCAGCAGGGGACTGACCCAAGAGACCCAGTACTTC. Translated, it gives CASRGLTQETQYF.